This T cell receptor (beta chain) was observed in a study of cytomegalovirus exposure and HLA in healthy donors. This clone was observed once. The protocol was immunoSEQ multiplex PCR, while the TCRdb copy is restricted to in-frame clones and leaves out a portion. This table holds about 64,000 clones, approximately 95% found once. Germline V gives CDR1 MNHEY, CDR2 SVGAGI. V lost 2 bases, J lost 5 bases, and 15 bases lay in between. The length of the CDR3 is 15 residues. The source material was PBMCs. The V and J genes are TRBV6-5 and TRBJ2-5; D may be TRBD1 (6 bases). The receptor was derived from a woman between 18 and 29 years old in good health and CMV-seropositive. In DNA form, the CDR3 reads TGTGCCAGCAGTTACAACCCCGGGACAACGGAGACCCAGTACTTC. Residues: CASSYNPGTTETQYF.